This T cell receptor (beta chain) was sequenced for a study of T cell repertoires in cytomegalovirus infection (dated 2019 in TCRdb). Background for the entire study: Donor HLA type was relevant to the analysis, because carriage of CMV infection together with the matching HLA type was indicated by public TCR beta signatures. Overall study outcomes, separate from this receptor: Cumulative frequency of public TCR beta family members discriminated carriers of CMV infection plus the relevant HLA type in this cohort and an independent approximately 370-donor cohort. In the ex vivo response, HLA-C-restricted CMV-specific TCR beta clonotypes were dominant, and in two of eight donors the single most frequent clonotype came from this HLA-C-restricted group.

This clonotype has at least ten counts. There is no known antigen for this receptor. It has no much larger one-base neighbor in the sample; base qualities were not kept. The junction shows trimming of 5 bases on V and 3 bases on J, plus 22 bases between the germline ends. Via the germline V gene, CDR1 is MNHNS and CDR2 SASEGT. Including the terminal cysteine and phenylalanine, the CDR3 comprises 17 residues. Only CDR3 DNA is held: 51 bases, read in frame from base 1. Sequenced using an Illumina HiSeq 1500. Through fastp at Q25 and MiXCR, TCRdb rebuilt clones from the public reads, retaining in-frame beta chains. Each record represents a unique CDR3 protein, reported with the most common genes and DNA among its rows. This sample is represented by 300,000 to 400,000 distinct CDR3 sequences; around 18% of them were singletons. 8.7% of the sample goes to the ten largest clones.

The chain employs TRBV6-1 and TRBJ1-1, with the D gene not confidently named. The receptor was derived from a human donor in good health (CMV status not recorded). Some clones in this sample may be carry-over from other donors' samples. The specimen sequenced was PBMCs. For the CDR3, the sequence is CASSSDRGRGSHTEAFF. The DNA sequence is as follows: TGTGCCAGCAGTTCGGACCGAGGCCGAGGGTCCCACACTGAAGCTTTCTTT.